This T cell receptor beta chain came from a study of graft-versus-host responses after intestinal transplantation. At the level of the study: Each recipient received a multivisceral, liver-intestinal, or isolated intestinal graft.

Trimming left V 1 base short and J 3 bases short, with 13 bases between. Per germline, CDR1 SGHVS and CDR2 FNYEAQ. The CDR3 covers 15 residues. The assay was immunoSEQ multiplex PCR, and TCRdb's table has in-frame clones only and misses some. The repertoire holds approximately 40,000 clones, with about 90% as singletons. The clonotype originates from a human patient who received an intestinal transplant, so some T cells may come from the graft donor. This sequence joins TRBV7-6 and TRBJ2-7; weak D call: TRBD2 (5 bases). The material sequenced was PBMCs, taken around 320 days after intestinal transplant. CDR3 DNA sequence: TGTGCCAGCAGCTTAGGAGGGCTCCCCCTCTACGAGCAGTACTTC. It yields the protein CASSLGGLPLYEQYF.